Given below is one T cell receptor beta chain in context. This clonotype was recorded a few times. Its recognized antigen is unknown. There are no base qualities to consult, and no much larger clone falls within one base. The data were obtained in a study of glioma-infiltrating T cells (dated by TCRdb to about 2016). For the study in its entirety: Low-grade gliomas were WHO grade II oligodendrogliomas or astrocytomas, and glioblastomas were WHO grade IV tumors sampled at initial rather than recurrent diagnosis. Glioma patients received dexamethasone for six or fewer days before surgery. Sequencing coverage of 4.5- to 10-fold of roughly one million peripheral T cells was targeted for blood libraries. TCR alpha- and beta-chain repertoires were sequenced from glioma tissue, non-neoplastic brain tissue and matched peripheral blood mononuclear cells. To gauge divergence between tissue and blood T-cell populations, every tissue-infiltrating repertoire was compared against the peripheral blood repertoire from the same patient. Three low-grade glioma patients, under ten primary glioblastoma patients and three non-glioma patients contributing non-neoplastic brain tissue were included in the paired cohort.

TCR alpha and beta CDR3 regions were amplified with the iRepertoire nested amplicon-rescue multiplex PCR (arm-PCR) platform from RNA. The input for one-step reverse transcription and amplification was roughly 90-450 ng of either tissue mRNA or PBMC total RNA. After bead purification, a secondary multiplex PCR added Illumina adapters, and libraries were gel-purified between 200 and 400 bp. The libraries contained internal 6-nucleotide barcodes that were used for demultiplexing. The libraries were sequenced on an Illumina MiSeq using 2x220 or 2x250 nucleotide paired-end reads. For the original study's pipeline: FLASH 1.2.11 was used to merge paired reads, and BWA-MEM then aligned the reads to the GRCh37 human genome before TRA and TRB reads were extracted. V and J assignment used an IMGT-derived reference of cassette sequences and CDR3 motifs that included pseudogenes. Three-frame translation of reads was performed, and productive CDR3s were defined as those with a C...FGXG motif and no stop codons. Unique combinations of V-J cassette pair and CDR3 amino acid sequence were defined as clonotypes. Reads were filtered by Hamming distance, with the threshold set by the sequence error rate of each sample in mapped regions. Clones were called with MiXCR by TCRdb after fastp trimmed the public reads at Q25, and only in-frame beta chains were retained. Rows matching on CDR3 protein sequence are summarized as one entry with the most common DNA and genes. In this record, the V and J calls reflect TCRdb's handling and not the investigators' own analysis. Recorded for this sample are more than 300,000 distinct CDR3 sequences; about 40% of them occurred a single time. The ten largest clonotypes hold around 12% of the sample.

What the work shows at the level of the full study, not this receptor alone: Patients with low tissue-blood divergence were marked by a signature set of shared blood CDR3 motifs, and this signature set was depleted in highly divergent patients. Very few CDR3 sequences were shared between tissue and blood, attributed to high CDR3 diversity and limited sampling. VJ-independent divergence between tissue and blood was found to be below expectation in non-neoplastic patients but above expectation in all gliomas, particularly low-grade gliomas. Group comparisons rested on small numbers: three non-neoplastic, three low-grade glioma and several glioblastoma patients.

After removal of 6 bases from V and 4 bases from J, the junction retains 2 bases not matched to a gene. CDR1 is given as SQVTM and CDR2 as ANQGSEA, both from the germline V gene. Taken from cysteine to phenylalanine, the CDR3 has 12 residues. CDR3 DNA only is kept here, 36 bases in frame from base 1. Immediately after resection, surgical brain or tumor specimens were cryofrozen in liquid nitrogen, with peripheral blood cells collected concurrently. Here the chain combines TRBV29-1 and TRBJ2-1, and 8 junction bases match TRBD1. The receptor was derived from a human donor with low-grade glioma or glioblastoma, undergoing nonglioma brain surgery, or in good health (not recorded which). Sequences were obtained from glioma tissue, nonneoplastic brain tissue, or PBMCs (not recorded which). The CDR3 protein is CSVGQGYNEQFF. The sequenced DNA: TGCAGCGTCGGACAGGGATACAATGAGCAGTTCTTC.